Sequencing of this TCR beta chain was carried out in a study of blood T cell repertoires in COVID-19. Germline CDR1 and CDR2: MNHEY and SVGEGT. Deletions cut 0 bases from V and 7 bases from J, with 9 bases between. The CDR3 runs to 14 residues. Original analysis: Scientists estimated how many nucleated cells there were by amplifying reference gene primers. Clones were sequenced by immunoSEQ multiplex PCR, and TCRdb holds only the in-frame ones, with some missing. V and J calls and clone size come straight from that table; D and trimming were deduced from the DNA. The sample yields around 92,000 clones, approximately 92% seen once.

The sequenced sample consisted of peripheral blood. The receptor was isolated from a woman of 80 years or more with active COVID-19. The rearrangement links TRBV6-2 or TRBV6-3 to TRBJ2-2; D is ambiguous. Here the CDR3 DNA reads TGTGCCAGCAGTTACTCGAGGTTGGGCGGGGAGCTGTTTTTT. It yields the protein CASSYSRLGGELFF.